This TCR beta chain came from a study of cytomegalovirus exposure and HLA in healthy donors. Study-wide context: The approximately 130 validation repertoires and the 650 to 850 first-cohort repertoires shared a platform, a later analysis reported.

Germline V gene lookup returns CDR1 MDHEN and CDR2 SYDVKM. This CDR3 is 15 amino acids long. Trimming shortened V by 7 bases and J by 2 bases, and 17 bases separated the two germline ends. Here immunoSEQ multiplex PCR was the method, and the copy in TCRdb shows in-frame clones only, minus some. Of 150,000 to 200,000 clones listed, around four fifths are singletons. Study-level points and caveats: Many donors carried some public TCRs, although rarity characterized most TCR sequences.

A note on this clone: Its antigen is undetermined.

The chain carries TRBV28 and TRBJ2-5; D is possibly TRBD2 (6 bases). Sequencing input: PBMCs. This receptor was identified in a man younger than 30 in good health and CMV-seropositive. CDR3 nucleotides: TGTGCCAGCAAGGAGGGAGCGGGTTGGCAAGAGACCCAGTACTTC. Translation gives CASKEGAGWQETQYF.